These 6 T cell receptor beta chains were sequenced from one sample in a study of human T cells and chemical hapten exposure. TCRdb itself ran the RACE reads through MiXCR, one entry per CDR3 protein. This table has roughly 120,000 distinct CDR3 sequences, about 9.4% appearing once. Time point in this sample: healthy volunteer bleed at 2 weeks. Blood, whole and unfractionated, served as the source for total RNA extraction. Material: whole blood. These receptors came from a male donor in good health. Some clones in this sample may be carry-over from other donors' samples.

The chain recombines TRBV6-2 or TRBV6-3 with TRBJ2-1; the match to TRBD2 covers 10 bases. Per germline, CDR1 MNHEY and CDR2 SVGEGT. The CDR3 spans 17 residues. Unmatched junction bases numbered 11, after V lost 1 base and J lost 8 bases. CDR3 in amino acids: CASSYFLFSGGKDEQFF. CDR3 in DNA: TGTGCCAGCAGTTACTTCTTATTTAGCGGGGGGAAGGATGAGCAGTTCTTC.

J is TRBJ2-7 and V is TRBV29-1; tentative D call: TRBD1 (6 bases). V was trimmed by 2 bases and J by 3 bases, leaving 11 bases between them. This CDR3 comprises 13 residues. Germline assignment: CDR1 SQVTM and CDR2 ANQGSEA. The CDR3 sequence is CSVEQGRDYEQYF. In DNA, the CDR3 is TGCAGCGTTGAACAGGGGCGAGACTACGAGCAGTACTTC.

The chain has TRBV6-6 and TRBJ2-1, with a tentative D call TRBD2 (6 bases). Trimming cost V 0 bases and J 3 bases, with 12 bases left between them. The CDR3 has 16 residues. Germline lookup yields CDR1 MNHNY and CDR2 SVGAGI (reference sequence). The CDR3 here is CASSYSREIGYNEQFF. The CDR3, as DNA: TGTGCCAGCAGTTACTCGCGGGAAATAGGCTACAATGAGCAGTTCTTC.

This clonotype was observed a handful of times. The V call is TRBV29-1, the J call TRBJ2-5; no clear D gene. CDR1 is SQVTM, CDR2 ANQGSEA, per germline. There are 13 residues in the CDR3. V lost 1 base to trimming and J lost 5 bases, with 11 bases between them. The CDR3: CSVEGRLVETQYF. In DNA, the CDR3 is TGCAGCGTTGAAGGTCGTCTGGTGGAGACCCAGTACTTC. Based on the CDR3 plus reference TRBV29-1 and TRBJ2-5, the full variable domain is SAVISQKPSRDICQRGTSLTIQCQVDSQVTMMFWYRQQPGQSLTLIATANQGSEATYESGFVIDKFPISRPNLTFSTLTVSNMSPEDSSIYLCSVEGRLVETQYFGPGTRLLVL.

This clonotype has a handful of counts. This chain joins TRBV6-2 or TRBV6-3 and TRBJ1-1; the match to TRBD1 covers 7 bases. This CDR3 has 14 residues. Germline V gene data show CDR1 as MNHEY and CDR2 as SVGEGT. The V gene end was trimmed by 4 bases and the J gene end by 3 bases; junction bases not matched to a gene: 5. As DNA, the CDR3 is TGTGCCAGCAGTTCCGACAGGGTCCACACTGAAGCTTTCTTT. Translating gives CASSSDRVHTEAFF.

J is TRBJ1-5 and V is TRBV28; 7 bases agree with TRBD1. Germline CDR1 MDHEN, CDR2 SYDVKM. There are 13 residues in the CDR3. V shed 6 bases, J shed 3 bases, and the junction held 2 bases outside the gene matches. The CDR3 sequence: CASRTGFNQPQHF. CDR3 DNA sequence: TGTGCCAGCAGGACAGGGTTCAATCAGCCCCAGCATTTT.